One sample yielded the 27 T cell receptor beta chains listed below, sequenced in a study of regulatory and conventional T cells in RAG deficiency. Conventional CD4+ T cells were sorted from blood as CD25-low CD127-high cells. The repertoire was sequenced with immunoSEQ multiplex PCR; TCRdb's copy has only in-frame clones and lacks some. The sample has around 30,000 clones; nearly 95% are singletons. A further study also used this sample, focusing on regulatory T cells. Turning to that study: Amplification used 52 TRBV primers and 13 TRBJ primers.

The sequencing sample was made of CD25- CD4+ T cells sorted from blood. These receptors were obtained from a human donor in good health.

In nucleotides, the CDR3 is TGTGCCAGCAGCGCGGGACAGGGTCCATTCCATGGGGAGACCCAGTACTTC. It specifies CASSAGQGPFHGETQYF. The genes are TRBV5-6 and TRBJ2-5; 9 positions match TRBD1. CDR3 size: 17 residues. V lost 4 bases and J lost 5; bases outside the gene matches: 15. Germline V gene lookup returns CDR1 SGHDT and CDR2 YYEEEE.

The CDR3: CASSLPSRENTGELFF. The DNA of the CDR3 is TGTGCCAGCAGCTTACCCTCCAGGGAAAACACCGGGGAGCTGTTTTTT. This sequence joins TRBV7-8 and TRBJ2-2; D is possibly TRBD1 (5 bases). CDR1 is SGHVS and CDR2 is FQNEAQ in the germline V gene. CDR3 length: 16 amino acids. V was clipped by 2 bases and J by 2 bases, with 12 bases between them.

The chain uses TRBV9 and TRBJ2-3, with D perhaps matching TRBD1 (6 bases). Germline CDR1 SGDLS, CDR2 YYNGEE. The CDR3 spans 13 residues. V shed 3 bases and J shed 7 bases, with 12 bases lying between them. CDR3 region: CASSGAGTNTQYF. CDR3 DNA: TGTGCCAGCAGCGGGGCAGGGACAAATACGCAGTATTTT.

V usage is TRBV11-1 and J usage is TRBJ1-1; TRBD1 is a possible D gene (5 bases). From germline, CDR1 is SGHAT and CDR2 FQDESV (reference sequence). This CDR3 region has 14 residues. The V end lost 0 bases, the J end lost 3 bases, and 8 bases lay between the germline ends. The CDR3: CASSLAQGHTEAFF. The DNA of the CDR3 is TGTGCCAGCAGCTTAGCGCAGGGCCACACTGAAGCTTTCTTT.

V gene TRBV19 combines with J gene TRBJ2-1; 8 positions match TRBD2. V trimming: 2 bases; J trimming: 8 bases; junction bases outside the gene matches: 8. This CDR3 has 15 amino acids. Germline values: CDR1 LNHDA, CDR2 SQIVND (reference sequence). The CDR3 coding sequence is TGTGCCAGTAGTATATGGCGGGGGGCCGTGGATGAGCAGTTCTTC. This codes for CASSIWRGAVDEQFF.

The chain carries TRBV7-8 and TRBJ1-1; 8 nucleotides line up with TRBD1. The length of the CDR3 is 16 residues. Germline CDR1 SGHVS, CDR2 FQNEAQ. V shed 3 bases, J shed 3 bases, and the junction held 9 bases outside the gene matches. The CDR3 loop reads CASSLTGVEGDTEAFF. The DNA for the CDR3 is TGTGCCAGCAGCTTGACAGGGGTTGAGGGGGACACTGAAGCTTTCTTT.

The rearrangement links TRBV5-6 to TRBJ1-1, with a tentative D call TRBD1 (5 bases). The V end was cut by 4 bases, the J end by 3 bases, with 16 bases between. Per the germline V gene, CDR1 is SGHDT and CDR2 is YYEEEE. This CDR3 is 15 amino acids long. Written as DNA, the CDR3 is TGTGCCAGCAGCGTAATATCAGGGTATTACACTGAAGCTTTCTTT. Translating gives CASSVISGYYTEAFF.

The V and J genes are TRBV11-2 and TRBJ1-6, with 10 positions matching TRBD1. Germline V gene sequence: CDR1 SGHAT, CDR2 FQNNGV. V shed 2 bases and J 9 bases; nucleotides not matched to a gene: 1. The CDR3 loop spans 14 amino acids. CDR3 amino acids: CASSLRTGGSPLHF. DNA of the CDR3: TGTGCCAGCAGCTTAAGGACAGGGGGTTCACCCCTCCACTTT.

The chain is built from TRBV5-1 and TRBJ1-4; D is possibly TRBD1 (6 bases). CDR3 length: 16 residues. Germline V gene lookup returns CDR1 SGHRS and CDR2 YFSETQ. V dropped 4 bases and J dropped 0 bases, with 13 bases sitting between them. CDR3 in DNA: TGCGCCAGCAGCGCGGGGGGCGGGGCAACTAATGAAAAACTGTTTTTT. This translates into CASSAGGGATNEKLFF.

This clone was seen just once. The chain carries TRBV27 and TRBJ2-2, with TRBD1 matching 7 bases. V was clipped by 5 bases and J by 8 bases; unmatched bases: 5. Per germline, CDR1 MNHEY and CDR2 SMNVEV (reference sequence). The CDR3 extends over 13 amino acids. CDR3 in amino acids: CASSPTGFGELFF. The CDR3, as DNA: TGTGCCAGCAGTCCGACAGGGTTTGGGGAGCTGTTTTTT.

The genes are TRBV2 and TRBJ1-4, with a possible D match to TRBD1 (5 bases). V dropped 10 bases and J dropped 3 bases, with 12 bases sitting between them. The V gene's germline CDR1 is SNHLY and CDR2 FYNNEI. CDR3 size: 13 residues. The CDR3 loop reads CATSGRANEKLFF. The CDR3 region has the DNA TGTGCCACTTCAGGGAGGGCTAATGAAAAACTGTTTTTT.

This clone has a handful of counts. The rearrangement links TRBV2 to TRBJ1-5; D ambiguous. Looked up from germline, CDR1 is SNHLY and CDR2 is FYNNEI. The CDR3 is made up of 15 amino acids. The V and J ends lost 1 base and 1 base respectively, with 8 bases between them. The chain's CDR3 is CASSEVRLSNQPQHF. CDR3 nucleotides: TGTGCCAGCAGTGAAGTCAGGTTAAGCAATCAGCCCCAGCATTTT. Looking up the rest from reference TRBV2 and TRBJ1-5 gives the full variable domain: EPEVTQTPSHQVTQMGQEVILRCVPISNHLYFYWYRQILGQKVEFLVSFYNNEISEKSEIFDDQFSVERPDGSNFTLKIRSTKLEDSAMYFCASSEVRLSNQPQHFGDGTRLSIL.

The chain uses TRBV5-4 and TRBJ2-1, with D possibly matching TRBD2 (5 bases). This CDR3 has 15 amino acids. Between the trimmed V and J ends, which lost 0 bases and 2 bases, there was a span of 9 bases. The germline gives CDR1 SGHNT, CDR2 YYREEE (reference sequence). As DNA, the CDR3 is TGTGCCAGCAGCTTGGAACGGGGAGCCTACAATGAGCAGTTCTTC. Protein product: CASSLERGAYNEQFF.

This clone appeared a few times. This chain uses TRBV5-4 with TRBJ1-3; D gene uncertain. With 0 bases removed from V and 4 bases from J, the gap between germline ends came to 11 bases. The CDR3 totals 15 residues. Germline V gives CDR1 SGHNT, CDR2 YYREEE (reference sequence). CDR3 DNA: TGTGCCAGCAGCTTGGGGGCCCCGGCAGGAAACACCATATATTTT. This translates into CASSLGAPAGNTIYF.

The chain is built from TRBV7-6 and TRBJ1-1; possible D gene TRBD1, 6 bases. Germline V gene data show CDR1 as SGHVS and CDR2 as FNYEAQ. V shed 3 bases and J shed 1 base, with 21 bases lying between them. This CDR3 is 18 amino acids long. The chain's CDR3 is CASSFSPRGAGENTEAFF. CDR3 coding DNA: TGTGCCAGCAGCTTTTCCCCTAGGGGGGCGGGAGAGAACACTGAAGCTTTCTTT.

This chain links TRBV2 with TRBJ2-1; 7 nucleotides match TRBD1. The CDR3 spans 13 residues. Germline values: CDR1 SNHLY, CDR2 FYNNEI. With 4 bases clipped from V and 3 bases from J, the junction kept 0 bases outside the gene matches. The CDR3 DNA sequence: TGTGCCAGCAGTGGGACAGGCTACAATGAGCAGTTCTTC. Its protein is CASSGTGYNEQFF. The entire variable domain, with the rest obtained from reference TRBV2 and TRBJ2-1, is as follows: EPEVTQTPSHQVTQMGQEVILRCVPISNHLYFYWYRQILGQKVEFLVSFYNNEISEKSEIFDDQFSVERPDGSNFTLKIRSTKLEDSAMYFCASSGTGYNEQFFGPGTRLTVL.

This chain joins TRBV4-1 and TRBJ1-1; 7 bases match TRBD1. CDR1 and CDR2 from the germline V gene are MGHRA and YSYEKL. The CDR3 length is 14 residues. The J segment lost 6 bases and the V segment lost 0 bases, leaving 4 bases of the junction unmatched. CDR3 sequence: CASSQEGGSAEAFF. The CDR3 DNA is TGCGCCAGCAGCCAAGAAGGGGGCTCGGCTGAAGCTTTCTTT.

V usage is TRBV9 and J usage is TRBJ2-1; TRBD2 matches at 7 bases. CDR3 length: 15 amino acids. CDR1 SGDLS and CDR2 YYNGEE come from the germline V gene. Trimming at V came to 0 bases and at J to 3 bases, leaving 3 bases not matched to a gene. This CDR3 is CASSVGGGGYNEQFF. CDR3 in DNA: TGTGCCAGCAGCGTAGGGGGCGGGGGCTACAATGAGCAGTTCTTC.

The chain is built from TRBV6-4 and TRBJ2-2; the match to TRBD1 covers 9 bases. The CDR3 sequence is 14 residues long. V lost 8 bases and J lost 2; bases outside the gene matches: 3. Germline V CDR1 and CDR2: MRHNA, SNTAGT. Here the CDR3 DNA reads TGTGCCAGCCGGACAGGGGTAAACACCGGGGAGCTGTTTTTT. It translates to CASRTGVNTGELFF.

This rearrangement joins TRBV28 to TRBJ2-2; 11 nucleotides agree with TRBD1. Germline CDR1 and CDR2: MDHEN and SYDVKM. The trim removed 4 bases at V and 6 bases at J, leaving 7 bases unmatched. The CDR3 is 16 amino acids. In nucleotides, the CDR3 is TGTGCCAGCAGTTCCCCGGGACAGGGGGTCTCCGGGGAGCTGTTTTTT. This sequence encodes CASSSPGQGVSGELFF.

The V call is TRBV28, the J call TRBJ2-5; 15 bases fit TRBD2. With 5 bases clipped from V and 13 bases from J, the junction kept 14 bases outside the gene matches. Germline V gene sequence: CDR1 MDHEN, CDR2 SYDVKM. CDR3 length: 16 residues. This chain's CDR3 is CASSPGTSGGLKGSYF. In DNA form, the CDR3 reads TGTGCCAGCAGTCCCGGGACTAGCGGGGGGCTAAAAGGTTCGTACTTC.

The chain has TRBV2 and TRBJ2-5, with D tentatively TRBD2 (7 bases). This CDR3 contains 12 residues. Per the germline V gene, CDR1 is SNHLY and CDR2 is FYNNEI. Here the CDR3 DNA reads TGTGCAGGGGGGAGGGGCAGGGAGACCCAGTACTTC. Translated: CAGGRGRETQYF.

The CDR3 sequence: CASSLTGQGSYEQYF. DNA of the CDR3: TGTGCCAGCAGCTTGACAGGACAGGGATCCTACGAGCAGTACTTC. The chain employs TRBV5-5 and TRBJ2-7; 8 bases match TRBD1. V lost 1 base to trimming and J lost 1 base; unmatched junction nucleotides: 4. This CDR3 has 15 residues. Germline V gives CDR1 SGHKS, CDR2 YYEKEE (reference sequence).

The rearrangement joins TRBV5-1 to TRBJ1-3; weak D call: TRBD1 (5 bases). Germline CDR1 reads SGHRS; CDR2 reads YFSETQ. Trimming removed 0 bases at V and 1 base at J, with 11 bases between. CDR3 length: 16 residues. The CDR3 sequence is CASSLVPGLSGNTIYF. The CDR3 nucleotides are TGCGCCAGCAGCTTGGTCCCAGGGCTATCTGGAAACACCATATATTTT.

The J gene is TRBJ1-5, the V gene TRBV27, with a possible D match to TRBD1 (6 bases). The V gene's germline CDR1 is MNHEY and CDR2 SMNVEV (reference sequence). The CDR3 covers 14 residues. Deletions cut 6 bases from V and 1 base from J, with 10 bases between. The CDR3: CASSPRGSNQPQHF. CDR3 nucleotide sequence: TGTGCCAGCAGCCCGAGGGGGAGCAATCAGCCCCAGCATTTT.

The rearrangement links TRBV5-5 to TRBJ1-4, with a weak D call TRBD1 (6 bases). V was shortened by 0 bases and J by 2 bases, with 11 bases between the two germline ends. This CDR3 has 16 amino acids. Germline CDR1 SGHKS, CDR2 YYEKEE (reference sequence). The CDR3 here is CASSLGPGQTNEKLFF. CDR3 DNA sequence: TGTGCCAGCAGCTTGGGACCAGGACAGACTAATGAAAAACTGTTTTTT.

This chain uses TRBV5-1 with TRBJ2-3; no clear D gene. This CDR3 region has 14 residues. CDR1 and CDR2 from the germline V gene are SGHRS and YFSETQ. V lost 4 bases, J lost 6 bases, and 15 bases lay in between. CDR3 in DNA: TGCGCCAGCAGCCGCGATGGGCCCAGGGATACGCAGTATTTT. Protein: CASSRDGPRDTQYF.